This TCR beta chain originates from a study of T cell responses to AZD1222 COVID-19 vaccine. Study as a whole: Pooling of second doses given at about 4 or about 12 weeks was done.

The table came from immunoSEQ multiplex PCR; TCRdb's copy has only in-frame clones and leaves some out. The sample carries 65,000 to 85,000 clones, more than 85% recorded once. The CDR3 is 14 residues long. V gave up 0 bases and J gave up 1 base, with 6 bases separating them. CDR1 is LGHDT, CDR2 YNNKEL, per germline (reference sequence). General observations from the study: None of the repertoires were sampled until the peak T cell response had passed. Nearly half of spike-specific TCRs reportedly target unmutated variant regions.

This clone was recorded once. Its specificity is not known. The clonotype originates from an adult in good health. The V call is TRBV3-1 (or the pseudogene TRBV3-2), the J call TRBJ1-2; no clear D gene. Sequences were derived from peripheral blood, sampled on day 0 of AZD1222 vaccination. CDR3 in amino acids: CASSQELSNYGYTF. CDR3 DNA sequence: TGTGCCAGCAGCCAAGAGCTCAGTAACTATGGCTACACCTTC.